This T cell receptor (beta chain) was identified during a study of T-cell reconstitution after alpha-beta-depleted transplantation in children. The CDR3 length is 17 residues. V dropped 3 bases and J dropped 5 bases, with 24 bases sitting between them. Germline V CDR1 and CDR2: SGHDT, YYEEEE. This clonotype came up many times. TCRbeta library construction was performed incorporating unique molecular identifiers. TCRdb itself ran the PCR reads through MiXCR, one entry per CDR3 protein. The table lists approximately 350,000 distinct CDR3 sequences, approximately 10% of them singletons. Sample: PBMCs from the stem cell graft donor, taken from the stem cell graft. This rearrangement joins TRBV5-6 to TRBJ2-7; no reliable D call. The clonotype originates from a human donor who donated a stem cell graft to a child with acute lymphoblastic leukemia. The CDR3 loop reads CASSSTWVTVTLDEQYF. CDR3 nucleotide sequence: TGTGCCAGCAGCTCAACTTGGGTGACCGTCACTTTAGACGAGCAGTACTTC.